The 10 T cell receptor beta chains below all came from one sample that was sequenced in a study of OX40 agonist ivuxolimab in advanced cancers. This table comes from immunoSEQ multiplex PCR, and its TCRdb copy is limited to in-frame clones, with some not included. Here the sample spans 83,000 or so clones, roughly 80% being singletons. The sequenced sample was CD4+ or CD8+ T cells sorted from blood, obtained in a trial of the OX40 agonist ivuxolimab. These receptors came from an adult with an advanced solid tumor such as melanoma, head and neck, liver or kidney cancer.

J is TRBJ1-1 and V is TRBV2; maybe TRBD1 (5 bases). The CDR3 sequence is 14 residues long. The germline V gene encodes CDR1 SNHLY and CDR2 FYNNEI. The V end lost 4 bases, the J end lost 1 base, and 10 bases lay between the germline ends. CDR3 sequence (DNA): TGTGCCAGCAGTGGGCTGGGGGGGAACACTGAAGCTTTCTTT. Its translation is CASSGLGGNTEAFF.

The rearrangement links TRBV2 to TRBJ2-3, with D tentatively TRBD1 (6 bases). Trimming removed 4 bases at V and 3 bases at J, with 11 bases between. CDR1 is SNHLY and CDR2 is FYNNEI in the germline V gene. The CDR3 sequence is 14 residues long. The CDR3 loop is CASSAVRGTDTQYF. The DNA for the CDR3 is TGTGCCAGCAGTGCGGTCAGGGGAACAGATACGCAGTATTTT.

In its sample, this clone was seen a few times. The genes are TRBV11-2 and TRBJ2-1, with a weak D call TRBD1 (5 bases). The CDR3 has 16 residues. V lost 6 bases to trimming and J lost 4 bases, with 19 bases between them. The germline V gene encodes CDR1 SGHAT and CDR2 FQNNGV. In nucleotides, the CDR3 is TGTGCCAGCAGATCTCTGGCTGGACATAATTACAATGAGCAGTTCTTC. Translation gives CASRSLAGHNYNEQFF.

The genes are TRBV7-8 and TRBJ1-3; D uncertain. V lost 5 bases to trimming and J lost 4 bases, with 9 bases between them. Germline CDR1 SGHVS, CDR2 FQNEAQ. This CDR3 region has 13 residues. Here the CDR3 DNA reads TGTGCCAGCAGCGCCTCTGCCGGAAACACCATATATTTT. Translated: CASSASAGNTIYF.

The chain recombines TRBV11-3 with TRBJ2-1; D remains ambiguous. The CDR3 runs to 13 residues. Germline V lookup: CDR1 SGHNT, CDR2 YENEEA. V was cut by 5 bases and J by 4 bases, with 9 bases left in between. The CDR3 protein is CASSTPSYNEQFF. CDR3 nucleotide sequence: TGTGCCAGCAGCACTCCCAGTTACAATGAGCAGTTCTTC. The whole variable domain, remainder taken from reference TRBV11-3 and TRBJ2-1, is EAGVVQSPRYKIIEKKQPVAFWCNPISGHNTLYWYLQNLGQGPELLIRYENEEAVDDSQLPKDRFSAERLKGVDSTLKIQPAELGDSAVYLCASSTPSYNEQFFGPGTRLTVL.

V and J are TRBV9 and TRBJ2-4; 10 bases match TRBD1. The CDR3 is made up of 16 amino acids. Germline loops: CDR1 SGDLS, CDR2 YYNGEE. Trimming removed 4 bases from V and 6 bases from J; junction bases left unmatched: 10. DNA of the CDR3: TGTGCCAGCAGCACACAGCCGACAGGGGGCACAAACATTCAGTACTTC. It codes for CASSTQPTGGTNIQYF.

The chain joins TRBV7-2 to TRBJ1-1, with D tentatively TRBD1 (6 bases). With 4 bases removed from V and 4 bases from J, the gap between germline ends came to 13 bases. The CDR3 consists of 14 residues. The V gene's germline CDR1 is SGHTA and CDR2 FQGNSA. The CDR3 reads CASSSQGGGTEAFF. In DNA form, the CDR3 reads TGTGCCAGCAGCTCACAGGGCGGGGGCACTGAAGCTTTCTTT.

The chain is built from TRBV2 and TRBJ2-1; 9 bases line up with TRBD1. CDR1 and CDR2 (germline): SNHLY, FYNNEI. The CDR3 sequence is 15 residues long. Losses at the gene ends were 3 bases for V and 4 bases for J; bases not matched to a gene: 4. The CDR3 region has the DNA TGTGCCAGCAGTGATCAACAGGGGGCGTACAATGAGCAGTTCTTC. Its protein product is CASSDQQGAYNEQFF.

The chain uses TRBV6-5 and TRBJ2-7, with D maybe TRBD1 (5 bases). The CDR3 length is 12 residues. V lost 5 bases, J lost 10 bases, and 15 bases lay in between. Germline CDR1 and CDR2: MNHEY and SVGAGI. In nucleotides, the CDR3 is TGTGCCAGCAGTGAAATCCAGGGTGAACAGTACTTC. Encoded protein: CASSEIQGEQYF.

This sequence joins TRBV6-6 and TRBJ1-2; D gene ambiguous. Germline V CDR1 and CDR2: MNHNY, SVGAGI (reference sequence). The V gene lost 7 bases and the J gene lost 2 bases, with 5 bases spanning the gap. There are 11 residues in the CDR3. The CDR3 DNA is TGTGCCAGCAATGGAAACTATGGCTACACCTTC. Translating gives CASNGNYGYTF.